The clone carrying this T cell receptor beta chain counts as medium-sized (0.01 to 0.1%). Its antigen remains unknown. This specimen comes from a study of immune heterogeneity within non-small cell lung tumors. Overall study: There was 1 tumor not otherwise specified, along with approximately 9 non-squamous carcinomas and a few squamous cell carcinomas.

This CDR3 has 15 residues. Germline CDR1 LNHDA, CDR2 SQIVND (reference sequence). The ends lost 6 bases at V and 2 bases at J; junction bases unmatched: 4. Notes on the study in general: Identical dominant CDR3 beta clonotypes showed recurrence across tumor sites within a patient, and site-unique high-frequency clones were also present.

TCR beta CDR3 was amplified by multiplex PCR, first round around 10 cycles, 32 V and 13 J primers. One entry per CDR3 protein, called by TCRdb with MiXCR from the multiplex PCR reads. The sample consists of under 5,500 distinct CDR3 sequences, 23% of them appearing once. Bulk tumor genomic DNA, about 600 ng per sample, was used as template. Widely spaced biopsies, several per primary tumor, were obtained at surgery. Curative surgery was performed on patients who had untreated, newly diagnosed non-small cell lung cancer. Study donors were patients with a new diagnosis of non-small cell lung cancer who underwent surgery with curative intent.

This sequence was found in a man aged 55 to 70 with non-small cell lung cancer. The sample taken for sequencing was lung tumor tissue. The chain combines TRBV19 with TRBJ1-5; 10 bases fit TRBD1. The DNA for the CDR3 is TGTGCCAGTAGGGACAGGGGGGGGGGCAATCAGCCCCAGCATTTT. This translates into CASRDRGGGNQPQHF.